There are many counts of the clone carrying this T cell receptor beta chain. Its target is not known. Amplification targeted TCR beta CDR3 regions from RNA transcripts. TCR CDR3 underwent first-round RT-PCR with the HTBI primer set. TCRdb re-called the multiplex PCR reads with MiXCR, one entry per CDR3 protein. Altogether about 350,000 distinct CDR3 sequences are present, roughly 15% being singletons, with the ten largest covering under 25%. CDR1 MGHRA and CDR2 YSYEKL come from the germline V gene. Trimming at V came to 1 base and at J to 2 bases, leaving 15 bases not matched to a gene. The CDR3 covers 19 residues. These data belong to a study of T cells in Graves' hyperthyroidism and ophthalmopathy. Study context: Upon initial diagnosis and before any treatment, peripheral blood was collected.

Findings and limits, study-wide: From stable hyperthyroidism, ophthalmopathy was set apart by a 13 V-J model.

The V and J genes are TRBV4-1 and TRBJ2-3; TRBD2 matches at 7 bases. The specimen was blood. The sequence derives from a woman aged 55-69 years with Graves' ophthalmopathy. The CDR3 is CASSQVLVVGAGNTDTQYF. The CDR3 DNA is TGCGCCAGCAGCCAAGTACTAGTCGTGGGAGCGGGAAACACAGATACGCAGTATTTT.